This entry concerns a single T cell receptor (beta chain). This sample is drawn from a study of blood T cell repertoires in COVID-19. Looking at the study overall: Acute and convalescent COVID-19 samples came from the United States, Italy and Spain. T cells, B-cell-depleted T cells, or PBMCs supplied cDNA or gDNA.

Patients from Seattle were sampled longitudinally, starting during active infection. Source study methods: Researchers report that nucleated cell counts were estimated from reference gene primer amplification. TCRdb's copy holds only in-frame clones and misses some; the assay was immunoSEQ multiplex PCR. Clonal size and the V and J genes are those of that table, whereas D and trimming came from the DNA. The data contain almost 65,000 clones, about 88% of them singletons. The origin of this receptor is a woman aged 60-70 years with COVID-19, enrolled during active disease. The source material was peripheral blood.

DNA for the CDR3: TGTGCCAGCAGTTTAAGGGGTAGCAATCAGCCCCAGCATTTT. Its protein is CASSLRGSNQPQHF. The chain employs TRBV27 and TRBJ1-5, with D possibly TRBD1 on 5 matching bases. V dropped 2 bases and J dropped 0 bases, with 5 bases sitting between them. Per the germline V gene, CDR1 is MNHEY and CDR2 is SMNVEV (reference sequence). The CDR3 sequence is 14 residues long.